Listed below are T cell receptor beta chains from one sample, sequenced in a study of OX40 agonist ivuxolimab in advanced cancers. TCRdb keeps only in-frame clones here, not all; method: immunoSEQ multiplex PCR. The data show fewer than 70,000 clones, 85% to 90% seen once. This sample comprised CD4+ or CD8+ T cells sorted from blood, obtained in a trial of the OX40 agonist ivuxolimab. Receptors were obtained from an adult with an advanced solid tumor such as melanoma, head and neck, liver or kidney cancer. Both conserved end residues are part of each CDR3. Fields, in order: J gene, V gene, clone size, D gene, CDR3 protein. A D gene is named only where the DNA matches it firmly. Only part of the rows carry a size: once, few, many, or a class if the clone is expanded.

TRBJ1-3,TRBV9,-,-,CASSVESTAGNTIYF
TRBJ2-6,TRBV27,-,-,CAIGPSGANVLTF
TRBJ2-7,TRBV7-8,once,-,CASSLGGPYEQYF
TRBJ1-1,TRBV6-6,-,TRBD1,CASSLRTGVTEAFF
TRBJ2-5,TRBV30,-,-,CAWSVSGRETQYF
TRBJ1-3,TRBV9,-,-,CASSEPAGNTIYF
TRBJ1-5,TRBV19,-,-,CASTAGYNQPQHF
TRBJ1-6,TRBV7-3,-,TRBD1,CASSLTGDVNSPLHF
TRBJ1-2,TRBV12-5,-,-,CASGPQLSNYGYTF
TRBJ1-2,TRBV28,once,TRBD1,CASLDRGRGYTF
TRBJ2-1,TRBV5-4,-,-,CASSQQGGLYNEQFF
TRBJ1-2,TRBV18,-,TRBD1,CASSPSLTGTGDYGYTF
TRBJ1-5,TRBV7-6,medium-sized,-,CASSPRDGHNQPQHF
TRBJ1-2,TRBV6-5,-,TRBD1,CASGSLTGDGYTF
TRBJ1-2,TRBV5-6,-,-,CASRLDANNYGYTF
TRBJ1-3,TRBV5-4,once,-,CASSLRNSGNTIYF
TRBJ1-5,TRBV6-5,once,-,CAGNSQFNQPQHF
TRBJ1-2,TRBV30,-,TRBD1,CAWSPRGNYGYTF
TRBJ1-1,TRBV18,-,TRBD1,CASSPTGGTEAFF
TRBJ1-6,TRBV7-3,-,TRBD1,CASSLAPQGADSPLHF
TRBJ1-1,TRBV29-1,-,-,CSVADVVEAFF
TRBJ2-5,TRBV5-4,-,TRBD2,CASSPGAGGTKETQYF
TRBJ2-2,TRBV2,-,-,CASSVLGEGELFF
TRBJ2-7,TRBV6-1,-,-,CASSQTYEQYF
TRBJ1-1,TRBV6-5,-,-,CASSYGIRLGNTEAFF
TRBJ1-4,TRBV19,few,TRBD1,CASQTGDATNEKLFF
TRBJ2-1,TRBV7-2,-,-,CASSLAGVNEQFF
TRBJ1-1,TRBV6-5,-,-,CASTGTGEAFF
TRBJ1-3,TRBV27,-,TRBD1,CASSFNRGFSGNTIYF
TRBJ2-7,TRBV5-1,-,-,CASSLEPGPEQYF
TRBJ1-5,TRBV6-1,once,-,CASTQGRYSNQPQHF
TRBJ2-2,TRBV5-1,once,-,CASSSEGTGELFF
TRBJ1-2,TRBV2,-,-,CASIWQGTGYTF
TRBJ2-7,TRBV11-3,-,-,CASSFGASREQYF
TRBJ1-1,TRBV7-2,-,-,CASSLNTEAFF
TRBJ1-2,TRBV5-1,-,-,CASSLEGEVAGGYTF
TRBJ2-5,TRBV6-1,-,-,CASSAGIGETQYF
TRBJ1-6,TRBV7-2,-,TRBD1,CASSLRQGAYNSPLHF
TRBJ1-1,TRBV2,-,-,CASSTEGGTEAFF
TRBJ1-1,TRBV6-4,-,-,CASRKTEYTEAFF
TRBJ1-2,TRBV14,-,TRBD1,CASSQPGTVVYGYTF
TRBJ2-7,TRBV5-4,-,-,CASSLYMEAYEQYF
TRBJ2-1,TRBV28,-,TRBD1,CASSPTGWNSYNEQFF
TRBJ2-2,TRBV7-3,-,-,CASSLLGTGELFF
TRBJ1-1,TRBV7-9,-,-,CASSLGEGSTEAFF
TRBJ2-2,TRBV9,-,-,CASSPKGGTGELFF
TRBJ2-7,TRBV4-3,-,-,CASSPKTGWEQYF
TRBJ2-1,TRBV11-3,-,TRBD2,CASSFSGADPFF
TRBJ1-3,TRBV6-1,-,-,CASSVGVGNTIYF
TRBJ2-7,TRBV14,-,-,CASSQGKSYEQYF
TRBJ1-4,TRBV11-2,-,TRBD1,CASSVQGENEKLFF
TRBJ2-7,TRBV6-6,-,-,CASLRGGSSYEQYF